This T cell receptor beta chain was identified during a study of PD-1 blockade in classical Hodgkin lymphoma. Worth noting for this clone: Antigen specificity is unknown.

Study observations and caveats: Still unresolved is the cause of the repertoire differences, which may be disease activity or prior therapy.

The repertoire was sequenced with immunoSEQ multiplex PCR; TCRdb's copy has only in-frame clones and lacks some. The table lists around 2,900 clones, 70% of them singletons. The time point here: newly diagnosed, previously untreated cHL patient sample. Magnetic depletion of non-target cells from thawed PBMCs yielded purified CD8+ T cells. As a comparison, the study used PBMCs from newly diagnosed, untreated classical Hodgkin lymphoma. Trimming took 7 bases from V and 5 from J; bases not matched to a gene: 6. CDR3 length: 14 residues. Germline CDR1 is MNHNS and CDR2 is SASEGT. The V gene is TRBV6-1, the J gene TRBJ2-5; TRBD1 aligns across 11 bases. Sequencing was carried out using CD8+ T cells from blood. The TCR sequence derives from a human donor with classical Hodgkin lymphoma. CDR3 DNA sequence: TGTGCCAGCACTTGGACAGGGGGCGATGAGACCCAGTACTTC. Residues: CASTWTGGDETQYF.